The text below deals with one T cell receptor beta chain. CD45RO-negative cells were positively selected for CCR7, leaving out terminally differentiated effector memory CD45RA+ cells. These data belong to a study of shared clonotypes between healthy human individuals. Study-wide background: CD4 naive cells filled three plates per donor, CD4 memory three, CD8 naive two and CD8 memory one.

Generated by immunoSEQ multiplex PCR, the TCRdb table keeps only in-frame clones and is missing some. The sample lists approximately 2,200,000 clones; approximately 94% were seen once. This receptor was identified in a man younger than 35 in good health. Some clones in this sample may be carry-over from other donors' samples. Sequencing was carried out using naive CD8+ T cells from PBMCs.

CDR3 nucleotide sequence: TGCGCCAGCAAACAAGAGACCCAGTACTTC. Its translation: CASKQETQYF. The chain links TRBV5-1 to TRBJ2-5; D gene unclear. CDR3 length equals 10 residues. Trimming removed 6 bases from V and 2 bases from J, with 2 bases in between. CDR1 is SGHRS and CDR2 is YFSETQ in the germline V gene.